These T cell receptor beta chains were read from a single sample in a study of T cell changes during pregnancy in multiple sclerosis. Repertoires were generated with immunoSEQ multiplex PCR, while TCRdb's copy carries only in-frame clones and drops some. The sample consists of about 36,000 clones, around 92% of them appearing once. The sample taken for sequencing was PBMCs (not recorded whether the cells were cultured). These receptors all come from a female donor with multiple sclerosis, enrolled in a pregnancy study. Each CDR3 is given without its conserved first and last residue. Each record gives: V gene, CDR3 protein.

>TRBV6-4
ASSQNRQGVGELF
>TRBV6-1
ASSVVYFLPSYEQY
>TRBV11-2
ASSSLSANEQF
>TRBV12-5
ASGLDALGGETQY
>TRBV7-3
ASSLEGSPFYEQY
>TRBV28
ASSLFGLINTEAF
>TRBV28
ASSRGGPSYEQY
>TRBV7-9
ASSPGSGRATDTQY
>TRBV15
ATSSPTSGANVLT
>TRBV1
TSSHSLAGGWAGELF
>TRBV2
ASTRTSGYEQY
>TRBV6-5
ASRLGGSDTIY
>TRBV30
AWSGRRGGGPYEQY
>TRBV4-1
ASSQDREGGYNEQF
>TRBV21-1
ASSKYASYSSGNTIY
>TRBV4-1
ASSRSPPDRGEETQY
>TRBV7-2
ASSLVPGEPLYEQY
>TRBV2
ASRTYSPYGYT
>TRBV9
ASSASGQGGYNEQF
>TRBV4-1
ASSHHQAIINYGYT
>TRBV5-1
ASSFREGPRDSYEQY
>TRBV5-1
ASSLGTGGTNEQF
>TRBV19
ASSIGQETYGYT
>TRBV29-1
SVGGTYYNEQF
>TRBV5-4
ASGLAASGRYEQY
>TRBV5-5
ASSATHSNEKLF
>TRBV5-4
ASSLQGRETQY
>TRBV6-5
ASSRPGRGNTIY
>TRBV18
ASSPRDLDYNEQF
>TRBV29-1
STPGGSTDTQY
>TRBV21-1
ASRDRARVCSNQPQH
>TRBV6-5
ASSYSRRGPYEQY
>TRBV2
ASRVGLAGIYEQY
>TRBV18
ASSRPNTEAF
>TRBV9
ASSAGPNEYEQY
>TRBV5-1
ASSVGDRGSWEY
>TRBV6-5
ASRNPAGTKDTIY
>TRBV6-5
ASSGPVGDRYEQY
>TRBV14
ASSQGSLGYTGELF
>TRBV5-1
ASSTGLPLSYEQY
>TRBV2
ASSVIEQNTEAF
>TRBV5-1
ASSPGQGYEKLF
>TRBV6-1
ASSLSGGQETQY
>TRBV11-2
ASSPAWTGGVEYGYT
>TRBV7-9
ASSPPGRGGETQY
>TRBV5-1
ASSLGWDPSGH
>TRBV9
ASSPQGGGEPEAF